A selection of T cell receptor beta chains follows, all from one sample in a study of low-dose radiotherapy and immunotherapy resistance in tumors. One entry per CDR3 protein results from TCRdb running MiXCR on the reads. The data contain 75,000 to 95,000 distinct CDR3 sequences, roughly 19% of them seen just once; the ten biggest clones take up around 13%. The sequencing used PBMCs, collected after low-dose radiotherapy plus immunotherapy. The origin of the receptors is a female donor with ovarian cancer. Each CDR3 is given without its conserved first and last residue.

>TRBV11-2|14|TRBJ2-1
ASSQGLAGGGNEQF
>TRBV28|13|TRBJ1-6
ASSLQQGYNSPLH
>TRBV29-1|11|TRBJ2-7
SVDGQGANEQY
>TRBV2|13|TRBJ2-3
ASSDRLGLTDTQY
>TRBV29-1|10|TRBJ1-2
SGGGLRYGYT
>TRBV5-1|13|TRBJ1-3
ASSSSGGSGNTIY
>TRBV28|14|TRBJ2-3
ASSGFVQPIRDTQY
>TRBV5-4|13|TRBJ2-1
ASSFLSGTYNEQF
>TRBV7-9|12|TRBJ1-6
ASSLPKGDSKLH
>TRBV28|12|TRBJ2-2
ASSQRPVAGELF
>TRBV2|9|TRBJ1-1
ASSEGTEAF
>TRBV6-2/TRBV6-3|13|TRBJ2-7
ASSSKPGRVYEQY
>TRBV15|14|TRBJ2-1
ATSRGSSGAVDEQF
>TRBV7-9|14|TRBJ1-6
ASSTTQGHENSPLH
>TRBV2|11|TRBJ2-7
ATKADSSYEQY
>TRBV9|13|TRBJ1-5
ASSVGTGRNQPQH
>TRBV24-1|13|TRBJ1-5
ATRRRGTHYQPQH
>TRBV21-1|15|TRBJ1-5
ASYWRAFLDWNQPQH
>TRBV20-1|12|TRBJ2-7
SASRTSGGYEQY
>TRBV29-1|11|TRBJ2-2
SARTANTGELF
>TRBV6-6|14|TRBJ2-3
ASSKPGQGSTDTQY
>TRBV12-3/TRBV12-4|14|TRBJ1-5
ASSRFGQGSNQPQH
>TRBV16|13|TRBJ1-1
ASSQWQGMGTEAF
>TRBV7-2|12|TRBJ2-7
ASSLIRGQGQQY
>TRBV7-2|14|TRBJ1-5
ASSSPGQSSNQPQH
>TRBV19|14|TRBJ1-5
ASRTAGTGSHQPQH
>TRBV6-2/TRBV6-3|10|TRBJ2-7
ASSTTGYEQY
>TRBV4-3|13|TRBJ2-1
ASSRSRSSYNEQF
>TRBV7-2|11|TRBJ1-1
ASSLHRDSEAF
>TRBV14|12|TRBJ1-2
ASSPRASVSGYT
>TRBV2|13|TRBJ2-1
ASSPGLAGVGEQF